This T cell receptor (beta chain) was recorded in a study of early stage breast cancer tumors (TCRdb year 2017). For the study in its entirety: Of the roughly 17 invasive breast tumors, about 13 were found to be estrogen receptor-positive, progesterone receptor-positive and HER2-negative. About 70% of the 12 ER+/PR+/HER2- tumors were invasive ductal carcinomas, while the other four were invasive lobular carcinomas. The samples as a whole yielded under 3,500,000 detected templates, corresponding to 900,000 to 1,100,000 unique clonotypes. The average read coverage per sample was approximately 10-fold.

The study profiled bulk TCR beta-chain repertoires in matched peripheral blood, tumor and adjacent normal breast tissue taken from fewer than 20 patients with early-stage breast cancer. Before surgery, whole blood (roughly 4.5-11 mL) was collected into EDTA tubes and processed within 2 hours. Ficoll-Paque centrifugation in SepMate-50 tubes was used to isolate peripheral blood mononuclear cells. PBMCs were cryopreserved in aliquots of about 2 to 4.5 million cells in 90% FBS with about 10% DMSO and kept in liquid nitrogen. The Qiagen AllPrep DNA/RNA Mini kit was used for genomic DNA extraction. Remarks on this clone: The specificity of this receptor is unknown. One base away there is no much larger clone; base qualities are not given.

Every sample was amplified as two independent genomic DNA replicates, using around 0.46 ug for blood and about 1.4 ug for tumor or normal breast. Following the manufacturer's instructions, the ImmunoSeq Intro kit was used to carry out TCRB sequencing on genomic DNA. For absolute quantification, the roughly 30-cycle multiplex PCR included proprietary primers along with spike-in control sequences. Single-end 150-bp reads were used to sequence an 87-bp fragment covering the CDR3 and the flanking V and J genes. Each lane of an Illumina MiSeq running version 3.0 chemistry carried seven multiplexed samples, with two replicates apiece. As for the original processing: The vendor's proprietary pipeline processed the raw data and merged both replicates into a single result for each sample. Clonotypes were defined as productive rearrangements sharing the V-gene family, CDR3 amino acid sequence and J-gene segment. Clonality was calculated as 1 minus the normalized Shannon entropy (Pielou evenness) of TCRB abundances. To estimate T cell density, the total number of templates was divided by the number of input cells, which was inferred from the amount of DNA input. Total repertoire diversity and clonality were estimated with Recon using default parameters. Clonotypes with over 0.1% abundance in tumor and at least 32-fold higher abundance in tumor than in normal breast were defined as tumor-enriched. This immuneACCESS table, as held by TCRdb, lists in-frame sequences with V and J called but not all clones. Of the missing ones, under half trace to an unresolved V gene in checked studies; the others have no known cause. V and J calls and clone size come straight from that table; D and trimming were deduced from the DNA. For this sample the table gives about 50,000 clones, of which more than 70% were detected only once. The ten largest clones take up 3% to 3.5% of the sample.

Including cysteine and phenylalanine, the CDR3 has 15 amino acids. CDR3 DNA only is kept here, 45 bases in frame from base 1. Sequences LNHDA (CDR1) and SQIVND (CDR2) are obtained from the germline V gene (reference sequence). Relative to germline, V is missing 10 bases and J is missing 5 bases, with 10 bases of the junction outside any gene match. Study-wide findings and limitations: The small cohort size prevented analysis by tumor subtype. Around 2.5-fold higher T cell density and higher clonality were observed in tumors than in adjacent normal breast tissue. Repertoires from blood and normal breast were more alike than repertoires from blood and tumor, and in about 90% of the 16 patients, comparing each tissue with blood separated tumor from normal. Sequencing bulk genomic DNA from unsorted cells could not capture chain pairing or functional markers like CD4, CD8 and FOXP3. Enriched TCRB sequences shared across patients were found to be mostly commonly generated sequences that were unlikely to play an important role in the tumor microenvironment.

This clonotype originated in a person in their 40s with breast cancer. The chain uses TRBV19 and TRBJ2-1; 11 junctional bases match TRBD2. Sequencing was performed on blood. The CDR3 here reads CATQRLAGPDNEQFF. The nucleotide sequence is TGTGCCACCCAAAGACTAGCGGGACCCGACAATGAGCAGTTCTTC.